This TCR beta chain is from a study of T-cell reconstitution after alpha-beta-depleted transplantation in children. Molecular barcoding with unique molecular identifiers was used for the TCRbeta library. TCRdb used MiXCR to reprocess the PCR reads, holding one entry per CDR3 protein. This table has about 540,000 distinct CDR3 sequences, around 19% appearing once. The CDR3 covers 16 residues. Trimming at V came to 5 bases and at J to 1 base, leaving 4 bases not matched to a gene. This material consisted of PBMCs from the stem cell graft donor, taken from the stem cell graft. The sequence was obtained from a human donor who donated a stem cell graft to a child with acute lymphoblastic leukemia. The chain joins TRBV12-3 or TRBV12-4 to TRBJ2-1; 11 nucleotides match TRBD2. The CDR3 protein is CASSPSSGRSYNEQFF. The CDR3 DNA reads as TGTGCCAGCAGTCCATCTAGCGGGAGGTCCTACAATGAGCAGTTCTTC.